This TCR beta chain was observed in a study of OX40 agonist ivuxolimab in advanced cancers. Background on the study: Every 2 weeks, patients received ivuxolimab intravenously, dosed at 0.01 to 10 mg/kg. Partial responses were recorded for three patients, including one with hepatocellular carcinoma and two with cutaneous melanoma.

General study points: Relative to CD4+, CD8+ T cells held more expanded clones on average. With doses of 0.1 to 3.0 mg/kg, CD4+ and CD8+ blood T cells had undergone clonal expansion by week 6.

Germline trimming cut 4 bases from V and 0 bases from J; bases unmatched to any gene: 7. Germline values: CDR1 ENHRY, CDR2 SYGVKD. The CDR3 has 17 amino acids. Note on this clone: The target antigen is unknown.

TCRdb keeps only in-frame clones here, not all; method: immunoSEQ multiplex PCR. Among around 89,000 clones listed, roughly 93% were seen once. V gene TRBV10-3 combines with J gene TRBJ2-5, with 11 bases lining up with TRBD1. The receptor was isolated from an adult with an advanced solid tumor such as melanoma, head and neck, liver or kidney cancer. The source was CD4+ or CD8+ T cells sorted from blood, collected in a trial of the OX40 agonist ivuxolimab. The chain's CDR3 is CAISVPGQGGNQETQYF. The CDR3, as DNA: TGTGCCATCAGTGTTCCGGGACAGGGGGGGAACCAAGAGACCCAGTACTTC.